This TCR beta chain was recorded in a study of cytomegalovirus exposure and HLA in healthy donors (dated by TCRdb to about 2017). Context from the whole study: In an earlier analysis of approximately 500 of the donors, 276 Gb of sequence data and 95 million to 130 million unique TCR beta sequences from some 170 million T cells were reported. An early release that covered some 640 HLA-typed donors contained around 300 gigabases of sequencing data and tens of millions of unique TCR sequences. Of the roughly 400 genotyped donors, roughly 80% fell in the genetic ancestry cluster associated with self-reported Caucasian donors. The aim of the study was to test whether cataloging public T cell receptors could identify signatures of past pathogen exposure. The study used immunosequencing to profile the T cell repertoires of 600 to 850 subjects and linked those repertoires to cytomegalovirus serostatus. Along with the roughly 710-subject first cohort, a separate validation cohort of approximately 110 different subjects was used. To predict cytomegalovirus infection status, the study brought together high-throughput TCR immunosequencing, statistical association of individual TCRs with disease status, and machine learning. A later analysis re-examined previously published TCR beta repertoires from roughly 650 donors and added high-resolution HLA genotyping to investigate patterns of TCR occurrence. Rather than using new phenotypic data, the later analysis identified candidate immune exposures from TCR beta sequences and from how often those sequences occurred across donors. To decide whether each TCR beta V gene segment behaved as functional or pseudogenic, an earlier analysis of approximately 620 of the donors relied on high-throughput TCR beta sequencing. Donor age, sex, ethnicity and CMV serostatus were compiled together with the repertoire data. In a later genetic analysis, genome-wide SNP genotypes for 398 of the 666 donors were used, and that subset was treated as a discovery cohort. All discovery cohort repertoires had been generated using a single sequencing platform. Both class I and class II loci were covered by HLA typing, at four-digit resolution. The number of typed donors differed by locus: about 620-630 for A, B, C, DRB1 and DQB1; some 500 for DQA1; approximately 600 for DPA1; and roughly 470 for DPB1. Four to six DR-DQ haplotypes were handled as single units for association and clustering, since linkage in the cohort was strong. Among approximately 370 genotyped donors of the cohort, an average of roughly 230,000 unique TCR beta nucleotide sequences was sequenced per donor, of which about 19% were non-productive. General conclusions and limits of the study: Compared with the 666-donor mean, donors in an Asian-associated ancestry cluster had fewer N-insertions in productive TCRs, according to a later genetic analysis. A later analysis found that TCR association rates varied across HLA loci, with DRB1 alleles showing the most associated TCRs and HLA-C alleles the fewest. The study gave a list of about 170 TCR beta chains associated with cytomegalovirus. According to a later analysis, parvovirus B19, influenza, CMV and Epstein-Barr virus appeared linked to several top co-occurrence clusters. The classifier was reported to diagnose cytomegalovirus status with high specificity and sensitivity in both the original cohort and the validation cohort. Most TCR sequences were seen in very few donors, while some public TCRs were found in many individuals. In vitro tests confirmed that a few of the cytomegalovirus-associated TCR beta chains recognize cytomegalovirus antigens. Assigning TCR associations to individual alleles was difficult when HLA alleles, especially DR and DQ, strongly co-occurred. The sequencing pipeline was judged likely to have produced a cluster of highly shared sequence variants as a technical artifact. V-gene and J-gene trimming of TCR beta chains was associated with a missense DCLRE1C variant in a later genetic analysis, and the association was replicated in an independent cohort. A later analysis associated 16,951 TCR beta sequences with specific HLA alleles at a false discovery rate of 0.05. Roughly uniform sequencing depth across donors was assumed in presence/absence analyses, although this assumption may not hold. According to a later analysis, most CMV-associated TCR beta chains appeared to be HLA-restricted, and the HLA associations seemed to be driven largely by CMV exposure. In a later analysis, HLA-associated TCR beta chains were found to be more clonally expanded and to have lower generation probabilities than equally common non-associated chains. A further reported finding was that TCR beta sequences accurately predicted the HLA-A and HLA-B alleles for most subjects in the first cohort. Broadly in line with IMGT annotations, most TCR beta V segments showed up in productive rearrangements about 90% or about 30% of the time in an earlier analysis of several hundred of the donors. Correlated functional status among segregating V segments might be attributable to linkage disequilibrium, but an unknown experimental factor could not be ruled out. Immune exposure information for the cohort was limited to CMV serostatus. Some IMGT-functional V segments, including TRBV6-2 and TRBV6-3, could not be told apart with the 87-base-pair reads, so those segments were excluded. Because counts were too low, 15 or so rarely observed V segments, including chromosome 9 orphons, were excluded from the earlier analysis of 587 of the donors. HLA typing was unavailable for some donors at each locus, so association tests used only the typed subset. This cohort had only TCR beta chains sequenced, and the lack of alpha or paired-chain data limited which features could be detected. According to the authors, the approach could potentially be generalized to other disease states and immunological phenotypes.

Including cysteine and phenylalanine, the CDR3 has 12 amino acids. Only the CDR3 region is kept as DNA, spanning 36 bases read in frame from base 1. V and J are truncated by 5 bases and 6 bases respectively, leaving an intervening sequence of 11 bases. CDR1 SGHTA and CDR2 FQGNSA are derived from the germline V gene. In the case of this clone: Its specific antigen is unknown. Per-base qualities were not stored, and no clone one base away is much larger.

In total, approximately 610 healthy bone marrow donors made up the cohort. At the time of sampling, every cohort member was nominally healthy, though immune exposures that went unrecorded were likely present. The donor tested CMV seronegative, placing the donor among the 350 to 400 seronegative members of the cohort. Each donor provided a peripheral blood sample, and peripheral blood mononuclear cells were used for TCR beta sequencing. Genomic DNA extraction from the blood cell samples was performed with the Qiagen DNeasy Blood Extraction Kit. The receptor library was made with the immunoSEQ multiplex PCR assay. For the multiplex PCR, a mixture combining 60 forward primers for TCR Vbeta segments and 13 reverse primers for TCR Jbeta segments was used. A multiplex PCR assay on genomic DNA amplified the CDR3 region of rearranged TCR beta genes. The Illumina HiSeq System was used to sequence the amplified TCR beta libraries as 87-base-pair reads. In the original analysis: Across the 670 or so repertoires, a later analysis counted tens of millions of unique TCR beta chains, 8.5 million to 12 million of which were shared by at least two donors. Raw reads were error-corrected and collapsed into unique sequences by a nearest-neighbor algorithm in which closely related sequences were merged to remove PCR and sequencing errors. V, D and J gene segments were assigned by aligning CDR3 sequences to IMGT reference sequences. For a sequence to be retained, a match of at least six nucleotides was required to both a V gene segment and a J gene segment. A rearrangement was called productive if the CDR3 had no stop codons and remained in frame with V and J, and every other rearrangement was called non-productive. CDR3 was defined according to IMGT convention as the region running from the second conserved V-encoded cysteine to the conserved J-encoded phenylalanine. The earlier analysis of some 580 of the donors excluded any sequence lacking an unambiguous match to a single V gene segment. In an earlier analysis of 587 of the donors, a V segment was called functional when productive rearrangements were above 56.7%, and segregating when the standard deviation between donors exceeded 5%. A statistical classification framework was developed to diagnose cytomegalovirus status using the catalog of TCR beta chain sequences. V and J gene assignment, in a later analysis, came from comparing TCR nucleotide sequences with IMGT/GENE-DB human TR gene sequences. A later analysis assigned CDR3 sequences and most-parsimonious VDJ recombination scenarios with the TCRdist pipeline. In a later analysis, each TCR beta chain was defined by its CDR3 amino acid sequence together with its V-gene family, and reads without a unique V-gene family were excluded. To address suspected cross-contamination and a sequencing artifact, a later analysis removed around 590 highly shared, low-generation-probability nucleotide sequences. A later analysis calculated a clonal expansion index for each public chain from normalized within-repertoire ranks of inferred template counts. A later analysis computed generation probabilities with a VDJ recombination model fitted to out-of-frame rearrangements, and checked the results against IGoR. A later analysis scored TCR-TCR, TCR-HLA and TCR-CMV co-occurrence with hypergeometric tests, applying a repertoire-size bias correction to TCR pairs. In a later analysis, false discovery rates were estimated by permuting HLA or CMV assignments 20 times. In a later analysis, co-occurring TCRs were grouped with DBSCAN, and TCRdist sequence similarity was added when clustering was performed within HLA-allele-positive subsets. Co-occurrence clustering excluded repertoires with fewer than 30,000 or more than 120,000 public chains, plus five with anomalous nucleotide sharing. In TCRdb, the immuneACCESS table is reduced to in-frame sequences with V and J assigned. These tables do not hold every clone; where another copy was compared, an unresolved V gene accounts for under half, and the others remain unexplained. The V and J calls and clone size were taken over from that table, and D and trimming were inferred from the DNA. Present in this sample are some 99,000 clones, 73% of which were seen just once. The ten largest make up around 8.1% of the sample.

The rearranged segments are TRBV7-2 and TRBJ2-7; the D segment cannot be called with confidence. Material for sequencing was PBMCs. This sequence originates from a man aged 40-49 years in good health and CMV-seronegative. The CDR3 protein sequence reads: CASSPSRREQYF. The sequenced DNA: TGTGCCAGCAGCCCGTCGCGCCGCGAGCAGTACTTC.